The entry below gives a single T cell receptor beta chain sequence along with its context. The antigen is not known. The CDR3 covers 14 residues. Germline V gives CDR1 SGHTS, CDR2 YDEGEE. V lost 4 bases and J lost 6, with 17 bases in between. This PCR relied on a set of 60 Vbeta primers and 13 Jbeta primers. Generated by immunoSEQ multiplex PCR, the TCRdb table keeps only in-frame clones and is missing some. The top ten clones hold roughly 7.1% of a sample with 150,000 to 180,000 clones, roughly 80% of them seen once. The record originates from a study of cytomegalovirus exposure and HLA in healthy donors. The study's findings and limits: HLA-A and HLA-B allele assignments for most subjects were reportedly predicted accurately using TCR beta sequences. For TCR beta chains, V- and J-gene trimming was later linked to a missense DCLRE1C variant. A later analysis reportedly found that, within productive TCRs, an Asian-associated ancestry cluster had fewer N-insertions than the mean observed across the roughly 730 donors. Some V segments could not be told apart, so they were left out, TRBV6-2 and TRBV6-3 among them.

Sample: PBMCs. The source of this sequence is a man aged 25 to 40 in good health and CMV-seropositive. The chain is built from TRBV5-8 and TRBJ2-7; a weak D match, TRBD1 (5 bases). The CDR3 DNA reads TGTGCCAGCAGCCCCCCGCCAGGGCACGTCGAGCAGTACTTC. It specifies CASSPPPGHVEQYF.